This is a list of T cell receptor beta chains from one sample in a study of blood T cell repertoires in COVID-19. TCRdb's copy holds only in-frame clones and misses some; the assay was immunoSEQ multiplex PCR. The table records about 220,000 clones, roughly 89% of them present only once. Input material: PBMCs or T cells enriched from blood (not recorded which). All receptors come from a middle-aged woman with acute COVID-19. Each CDR3 is given without its conserved first and last residue.

j_call,v_call,cdr3_aa
TRBJ2-3,TRBV6-2/TRBV6-3,ASSYPRTSGGTDTQY
TRBJ1-2,TRBV5-1,ASSPGLRERNGYT
TRBJ1-2,TRBV7-9,ASSSLLGRGSNYGYT
TRBJ1-1,TRBV2,ASSEPGPAF
TRBJ2-7,TRBV5-6,ASSLLVQGYEQY
TRBJ1-4,TRBV18,ASSPGTVFNEKLF
TRBJ2-7,TRBV27,ASSSLFLGEQY
TRBJ1-4,TRBV12-3/TRBV12-4,ASRQFNEKLF
TRBJ2-5,TRBV28,ASSLGGEETQY
TRBJ1-6,TRBV9,ASSVGGDRGSPLH
TRBJ2-7,TRBV3-1/TRBV3-2,ASSQDWLGYEQY
TRBJ1-4,TRBV4-1,ASSQPPPRGTNEKLF
TRBJ2-7,TRBV30,AWSVQGEYEQY
TRBJ1-1,TRBV7-9,ASELKQGNTEAF
TRBJ2-5,TRBV28,ASSLLLAGGLGETQY
TRBJ2-7,TRBV5-4,ASSSGQALPSYEQY
TRBJ1-4,TRBV4-3,ASSPRRGQEGEKLF
TRBJ1-2,TRBV18,ASSPNTDRGGYGYT
TRBJ1-5,TRBV12-3/TRBV12-4,ASTDYSNQPQH
TRBJ1-6,TRBV6-5,ASSYYAQANSPLH
TRBJ1-4,TRBV28,ASSGGRSSQLF
TRBJ1-2,TRBV9,ASSNPRDRVPENYGYT
TRBJ1-3,TRBV29-1,SVVSGAGNTIY
TRBJ2-2,TRBV25-1,ASKDGENTGELF
TRBJ1-1,TRBV7-3,ASSLGAGTEAF
TRBJ2-5,TRBV19,ASSLGAPPQETQY